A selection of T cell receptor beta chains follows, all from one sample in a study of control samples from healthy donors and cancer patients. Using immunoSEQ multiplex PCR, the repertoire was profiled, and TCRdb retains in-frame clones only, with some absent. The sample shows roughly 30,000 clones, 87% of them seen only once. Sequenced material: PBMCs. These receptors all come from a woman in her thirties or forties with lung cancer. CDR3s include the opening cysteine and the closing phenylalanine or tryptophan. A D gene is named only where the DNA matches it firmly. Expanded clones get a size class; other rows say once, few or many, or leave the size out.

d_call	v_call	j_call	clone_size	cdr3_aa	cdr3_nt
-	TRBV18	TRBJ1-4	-	CASSPGQEEKLFF	TGTGCCAGCTCCCCGGGGCAAGAGGAAAAACTGTTTTTT
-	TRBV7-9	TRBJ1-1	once	CASSLAIARNTEAFF	TGTGCCAGCAGCTTAGCGATAGCGAGGAACACTGAAGCTTTCTTT
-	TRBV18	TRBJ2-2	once	CASLEQRTMNTGELFF	TGTGCCAGCCTTGAGCAGCGAACTATGAACACCGGGGAGCTGTTTTTT
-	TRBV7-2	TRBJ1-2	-	CASSLDRIDSYTF	TGTGCCAGCAGCTTAGACAGGATAGACAGCTACACCTTC
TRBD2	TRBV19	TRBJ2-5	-	CASSLSGGWETQYF	TGTGCCAGTAGCCTAAGCGGGGGTTGGGAGACCCAGTACTTC
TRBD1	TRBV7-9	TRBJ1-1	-	CASSVRDRGRSEAFF	TGTGCCAGCAGCGTCCGGGACAGGGGGCGATCTGAAGCTTTCTTT
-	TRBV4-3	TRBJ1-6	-	CASSQDDRDSPLHF	TGCGCCAGCAGCCAAGATGACAGAGATTCACCCCTCCACTTT
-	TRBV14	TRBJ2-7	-	CASSLISGSSYEQYF	TGTGCCAGCAGCCTAATTTCCGGGTCCTCCTACGAGCAGTACTTC
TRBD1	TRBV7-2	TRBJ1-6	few	CASSVDRMNSPLHF	TGTGCCAGCAGCGTGGACAGGATGAATTCACCCCTCCACTTT
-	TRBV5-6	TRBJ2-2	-	CASSLGGFSGELFF	TGTGCCAGCAGCTTGGGGGGTTTTAGCGGGGAGCTGTTTTTT
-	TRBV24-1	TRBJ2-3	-	CATSDPRLAGRTDTQYF	TGTGCCACCAGTGATCCCCGTCTAGCCGGACGTACAGATACGCAGTATTTT
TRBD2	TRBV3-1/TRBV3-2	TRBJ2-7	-	CASSPVAGAEQYF	TGTGCCAGCAGCCCGGTAGCGGGGGCCGAGCAGTACTTC
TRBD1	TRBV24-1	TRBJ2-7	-	CATRGTGDSYEQYF	TGTGCCACCCGTGGGACAGGGGACTCCTACGAGCAGTACTTC
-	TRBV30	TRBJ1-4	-	CAWSGDNNEKLFF	TGTGCCTGGAGTGGAGACAATAATGAAAAACTGTTTTTT
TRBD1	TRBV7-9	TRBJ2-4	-	CASIDRGNIQYF	TGTGCCAGCATCGACAGGGGAAACATTCAGTACTTC
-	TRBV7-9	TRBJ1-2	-	CASSLNSASAAGYTF	TGTGCCAGCAGCTTGAATTCAGCCTCCGCGGCTGGCTACACCTTC
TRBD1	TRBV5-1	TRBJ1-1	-	CASSLQVPGQGAFF	TGCGCCAGCAGCTTACAAGTCCCGGGACAGGGCGCTTTCTTT
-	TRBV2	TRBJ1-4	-	CASRQQAEKLFF	TGTGCCAGCAGGCAACAGGCTGAAAAACTGTTTTTT
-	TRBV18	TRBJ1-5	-	CASSPPSGNQPQHF	TGTGCCAGCTCACCACCGTCAGGTAATCAGCCCCAGCATTTT
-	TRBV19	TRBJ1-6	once	CASSPPGEHNYNSPLHF	TGTGCCAGTAGTCCCCCAGGGGAACACAACTATAATTCACCCCTCCACTTT
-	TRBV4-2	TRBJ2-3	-	CASSQDGLDGSSTDTQYF	TGTGCCAGCAGCCAAGATGGGTTAGACGGATCTAGCACAGATACGCAGTATTTT
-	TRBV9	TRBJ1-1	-	CASSPRGGSWTEAFF	TGTGCCAGCAGCCCCCGTGGAGGGAGTTGGACTGAAGCTTTCTTT
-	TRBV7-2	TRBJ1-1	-	CASSPSPGLDTEAFF	TGTGCCAGCAGCCCCTCCCCAGGACTTGACACTGAAGCTTTCTTT
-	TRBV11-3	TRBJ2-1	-	CASSLDSPIGNEQFF	TGTGCCAGCAGCTTAGATTCACCTATAGGGAATGAGCAGTTCTTC
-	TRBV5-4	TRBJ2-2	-	CASRQDSAGELFF	TGTGCCAGCAGACAGGACAGTGCCGGGGAGCTGTTTTTT
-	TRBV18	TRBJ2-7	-	CASSPTGVEQYF	TGTGCCAGCTCACCGACGGGGGTTGAGCAGTACTTC
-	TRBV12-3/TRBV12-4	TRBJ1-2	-	CASTLGLSDGYTF	TGTGCCAGCACCCTGGGGCTTTCTGATGGCTACACCTTC
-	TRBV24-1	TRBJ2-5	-	CATSGNQETQYF	TGTGCCACCAGTGGAAACCAGGAGACCCAGTACTTC